The sequence of this TCR beta chain was determined in a study of blood T cell repertoires in COVID-19 (dated by TCRdb to about 2020). Looking at the study overall: Samples from collaborators originated in the United States, Italy and Spain and spanned both the acute and convalescent phases of COVID-19. Samples were obtained from the ongoing ImmuneRACE study (first 160 participants) and from about 1,300 subjects provided by 6 global collaborators. Deeply sampled blood TCRbeta repertoires from subjects exposed to, actively infected with, or recovered from COVID-19 were included in the dataset. HLA class I and class II types, where available, came from metadata supplied by the sample provider rather than from assay-based typing. Nearly every sample came with metadata listing a de-identified subject ID, COVID-19 status, age in years and sex. The prospective study material was composed of cDNA or gDNA derived from T cells, B-cell-depleted T cells, or PBMCs. The repertoires were released in a freely available public database intended as a resource for research on the immune response to SARS-CoV-2.

What the research found in general, with its limitations: How much clinical and demographic metadata was included differed by source and by participant, and the metadata was provided uncurated.

The collaborating institutions used their own protocols to collect whole blood in K2EDTA tubes. For TCRbeta analysis, collaborators shipped samples in one of three forms: frozen whole blood, isolated PBMCs, or DNA extracted from either of those sample types. Notes on this clone: It lacks a known antigen. Per-nucleotide qualities are absent, and no much larger clonotype sits a single base away.

TCRbeta CDR3 regions were amplified from genomic DNA by means of the immunoSEQ Assay, a bias-controlled multiplex PCR. Under the source paper's analysis protocol: The number of nucleated cells in each sample was estimated from the amplification of reference gene primers within the assay. To quantify the absolute abundance of each unique TCRbeta CDR3 rearrangement, sequence reads were collapsed and filtered. For each sample, productive Simpson clonality was calculated as the square root of Simpson's diversity index over productive rearrangements. TCRdb provides this immuneACCESS table in a form limited to in-frame rearrangements. Some clones are lacking; in checked studies, under half of them reflect an unresolved V gene, and why the rest are absent is not known. The DNA was the basis for D and trimming; V, J and clone size are from that table. This sample lists 110,000 or so clones; around 89% were detected once. The ten most abundant clones make up about 4.5% of the sample.

The sequence was collected from a woman aged 50 to 60 with acute or convalescent COVID-19. Material: peripheral blood.

The DNA is as follows: TGCAGCGTCCAAACAGGGGGCCAGCTAGATACGCAGTATTTT. This gives the protein CSVQTGGQLDTQYF. The sequence joins TRBV29-1 to TRBJ2-3, with TRBD1 matching 9 junction bases. Based on the germline V gene, the CDR1 and CDR2 sequences are SQVTM and ANQGSEA. The CDR3 spans 14 residues, from the cysteine through the phenylalanine. CDR3 DNA only is kept here, 42 bases in frame from base 1. Trimming accounts for 6 bases at V and 5 bases at J, while the number of junction bases matched to no gene is 9.